Shown below are 18 T cell receptor beta chains from a single sample sequenced in a study of Graves' ophthalmopathy and Graves' hyperthyroidism. The sequenced template was RNA, covering the TCR beta CDR3 region. A first-round RT-PCR used HTBI primers, followed by a second-round multiplex PCR. TCRdb redid the calling of the multiplex PCR reads with MiXCR, one entry per CDR3 protein. The repertoire holds more than 550,000 distinct CDR3 sequences, over 40% seen once, with roughly 3.5% in the top ten. Material for sequencing was peripheral blood. The receptor set was obtained from an adult man with Graves' ophthalmopathy.

This chain joins TRBV4-3 and TRBJ1-1; no definite D call. The V end was cut by 2 bases, the J end by 7 bases, with 11 bases between. The germline V gene has CDR1 LGHNA and CDR2 YSLEER. There are 13 residues in the CDR3. The CDR3 loop reads CASSQYLAFEAFF. The CDR3 nucleotides read TGCGCCAGCAGCCAATATCTAGCGTTTGAAGCTTTCTTT.

This chain uses TRBV5-1 with TRBJ2-5; 7 bases agree with TRBD2. Germline assignment: CDR1 SGHRS and CDR2 YFSETQ. The V and J ends lost 4 bases and 4 bases, in that order; junction bases with no gene match: 4. CDR3 length: 13 residues. DNA of the CDR3: TGCGCCAGCAGCGAGAGACTAGCAGAGACCCAGTACTTC. Translation: CASSERLAETQYF.

The chain links TRBV7-6 to TRBJ1-2; D ambiguous. This CDR3 spans 15 amino acids. The ends were cut back, 2 bases at V and 0 bases at J, with 10 bases in the middle. Germline-derived CDR1 and CDR2 are SGHVS and FNYEAQ. The chain's CDR3 is CASSLLSGANYGYTF. The CDR3 DNA reads as TGTGCCAGCAGCTTACTAAGCGGGGCTAACTATGGCTACACCTTC.

Note on this clonotype: A read error is possible here, since a much larger clone lies one base away. This chain joins TRBV20-1 and TRBJ2-7; no firm D call. CDR3 length equals 12 residues. In germline, CDR1 is DFQATT, CDR2 SNEGSKA (reference sequence). The CDR3 DNA sequence: TGCAGTGCTAGAGATCTTGGAAACGAGCAGCACTTC. This codes for CSARDLGNEQHF.

This clonotype appeared many times. The chain employs TRBV9 and TRBJ1-1; perhaps TRBD1 as D (5 bases). The CDR3 totals 14 residues. In germline, CDR1 is SGDLS, CDR2 YYNGEE. V lost 4 bases and J 4 bases, leaving 14 bases between the germline ends. The CDR3, as DNA: TGTGCCAGCAGCCCGGAAACAGGTAGCACTGAAGCTTTCTTT. Translating it yields CASSPETGSTEAFF.

The V gene is TRBV10-3, the J gene TRBJ1-2; the match to TRBD1 covers 7 bases. Trimming took 3 bases from V and 5 from J; bases not matched to a gene: 12. Germline V gives CDR1 ENHRY, CDR2 SYGVKD. The CDR3 loop spans 16 amino acids. CDR3 residues: CAISDFSTGYGYGYTF. The CDR3 bases are TGTGCCATCAGTGATTTCTCGACAGGGTATGGGTATGGCTACACCTTC.

This clonotype was observed many times. The rearrangement links TRBV24-1 to TRBJ2-5; weak D call: TRBD1 (5 bases). The ends were cut back, 4 bases at V and 2 bases at J, with 10 bases in the middle. The CDR3 sequence is 14 residues long. Germline CDR1 and CDR2: KGHDR and SFDVKD. The chain's CDR3 is CATSEATVQETQYF. The CDR3 DNA reads as TGTGCCACCAGTGAAGCGACAGTTCAAGAGACCCAGTACTTC.

This clonotype was counted a few times. The chain recombines TRBV30 with TRBJ1-2; no clear D. Germline loops: CDR1 GTSNPN, CDR2 SVGIG (reference sequence). The CDR3 is 13 amino acids. Trimming left V 3 bases short and J 8 bases short, with 16 bases between. CDR3 sequence: CAWSSLRANGYTF. The CDR3 nucleotides read TGTGCCTGGAGCAGCCTGCGAGCTAACGGCTACACCTTC.

Ten or more counts support this clonotype. The chain is built from TRBV20-1 and TRBJ1-2, with D possibly TRBD1 on 5 matching bases. The V end was cut by 8 bases, the J end by 6 bases, with 16 bases between. CDR1 is DFQATT and CDR2 is SNEGSKA in the germline V gene (reference sequence). This CDR3 is 12 amino acids long. CDR3 sequence reads: CSSAGTANGYTF. Written as DNA, the CDR3 is TGCAGTTCCGCGGGGACGGCCAATGGCTACACCTTC.

This clonotype was picked up many times. V is TRBV5-8 and J is TRBJ1-5; possibly TRBD1 for D (5 bases). Germline values: CDR1 SGHTS, CDR2 YDEGEE. CDR3 length: 15 residues. V was clipped by 1 base and J by 6 bases, with 14 bases between them. In DNA form, the CDR3 reads TGTGCCAGCAGCTTGACAGGCCCGAGGGGTCAGCCCCAGCATTTT. Protein: CASSLTGPRGQPQHF.

The rearrangement joins TRBV10-3 to TRBJ1-1; D is unclear. V lost 6 bases to trimming and J lost 0 bases, with 8 bases between them. The length of the CDR3 is 13 residues. Looked up from germline, CDR1 is ENHRY and CDR2 is SYGVKD. This CDR3 reads CAIRIQLNTEAFF. DNA of the CDR3: TGTGCCATCAGGATACAGTTGAACACTGAAGCTTTCTTT.

To note about this clonotype: This may arise from a read error, as a much more abundant clone is one base away. No conserved phenylalanine or tryptophan ends this CDR3, so it is likely a read error. The chain carries TRBV6-6 and TRBJ1-1; no firm D call. The germline gives CDR1 MNHNY, CDR2 SVGAGI (reference sequence). This CDR3 has 12 residues. V gave up 8 bases and J gave up 7 bases, with 14 bases separating them. This CDR3 reads CASGQREHEAFL. The CDR3 DNA reads as TGTGCCAGCGGGCAGCGCGAACATGAAGCTTTCCTT.

This clonotype was observed a single time. A single base separates this from a much larger clone, so it may be a read error. The missing conserved phenylalanine or tryptophan at the end of this CDR3 makes a read error likely. The chain combines TRBV4-1 with TRBJ2-7, with TRBD2 identical over 9 bases. There are 16 residues in the CDR3. V lost 0 bases, J lost 4 bases, and 7 bases stayed unmatched. The V gene's germline CDR1 is MGHRA and CDR2 YSYEKL. This CDR3 is CASSQDLGLAQYEQYL. The CDR3 DNA sequence: TGCGCCAGCAGCCAAGATTTAGGACTAGCGCAATACGAGCAGTACCTC.

There are a few counts of this clonotype. A read error may account for a junction end that differs from germline. V gene TRBV20-1 combines with J gene TRBJ2-7; 12 bases align to TRBD2. This CDR3 contains 12 residues. Germline V CDR1 and CDR2: DFQATT, SNEGSKA (reference sequence). CDR3 loop: CSASEASGREIF. CDR3 in DNA: TGCAGTGCTAGCGAGGCTAGCGGGAGGGAGATCTTC.

This clonotype was seen many times. V gene TRBV20-1 combines with J gene TRBJ1-2; D call uncertain. Deletions cut 5 bases from V and 6 bases from J, with 10 bases between. Germline V CDR1 and CDR2: DFQATT, SNEGSKA (reference sequence). The CDR3 is 11 amino acids. CDR3 DNA sequence: TGCAGTGCTGGGCCCCGACATGGCTACACCTTC. It yields the protein CSAGPRHGYTF.

V gene TRBV5-1 combines with J gene TRBJ2-7; no firm D call. Deletions cut 4 bases from V and 3 bases from J, with 17 bases between. This CDR3 is 15 amino acids long. Germline V gene sequence: CDR1 SGHRS, CDR2 YFSETQ. The CDR3: CASSPSALSGYEQYF. Here the CDR3 DNA reads TGCGCCAGCAGCCCTTCGGCCCTGAGTGGCTACGAGCAGTACTTC.

This clonotype was observed many times. This sequence joins TRBV20-1 and TRBJ1-2, with D hard to call. In germline, CDR1 is DFQATT, CDR2 SNEGSKA (reference sequence). The length of the CDR3 is 15 residues. V lost 5 bases, J lost 2 bases, and 18 bases lay in between. The CDR3 bases are TGCAGTGCTCGCGGCGAAGGAGTGGAAAACTATGGCTACACCTTC. This codes for CSARGEGVENYGYTF.

About this clonotype itself: This is likely a read error, given that the CDR3 carries no conserved phenylalanine or tryptophan at its end. The chain uses TRBV20-1 and TRBJ1-1, with D hard to call. Germline assignment: CDR1 DFQATT and CDR2 SNEGSKA (reference sequence). This CDR3 region has 12 residues. Trimming removed 4 bases from V and 1 base from J, with 7 bases in between. The CDR3 bases are TGCAGTGCTAAAGCAAGGAACACTGAAGCTTTCCTT. This sequence encodes CSAKARNTEAFL.